One and the same sample provided the 30 T cell receptor beta chains below, sequenced in a study of shared clonotypes between healthy human individuals. CD8 cells classed as naive were CD45RO-negative and positively selected for CCR7, excluding terminally differentiated effector memory CD45RA+ cells. The data were produced by immunoSEQ multiplex PCR, yet TCRdb's version contains in-frame clones alone and is incomplete. In the table there are roughly 2,000,000 clones, just under 95% of which are singletons. Sequencing was carried out using naive CD8+ T cells from PBMCs. Source of these receptors: a man aged 18-30 years in good health. Some clones in this sample may be carry-over from other donors' samples.

CDR3 residues: CSVRWGGEQYF. CDR3 coding DNA: TGCAGCGTTCGATGGGGGGGCGAGCAGTACTTC. The chain has TRBV29-1 and TRBJ2-7, with 7 bases lining up with TRBD2. Germline CDR1 is SQVTM and CDR2 is ANQGSEA. Trimming removed 5 bases from V and 6 bases from J; junction bases left unmatched: 4. The CDR3 is 11 residues long.

This chain connects TRBV27 to TRBJ2-5; TRBD1 matches at 7 bases. J gave up 4 bases and V 5 bases, and 19 bases lay outside the gene matches. This CDR3 contains 18 residues. The germline V gene encodes CDR1 MNHEY and CDR2 SMNVEV (reference sequence). CDR3: CASSHRTWAGGSRETQYF. The CDR3 DNA sequence: TGTGCCAGCAGTCACCGAACATGGGCAGGGGGTAGTCGAGAGACCCAGTACTTC.

A remark on this clone: This specimen includes other DNA sequences encoding the same CDR3. The chain combines TRBV27 with TRBJ2-7; a possible D gene is TRBD2 (5 bases). The germline CDR1 and CDR2 sequences are MNHEY and SMNVEV (reference sequence). The CDR3 runs 13 residues. V was pared by 5 bases and J by 2 bases, with 10 bases between. CDR3 DNA sequence: TGTGCCAGCAGTCCCCTCGGGGCCTACGAGCAGTACTTC. Translation gives CASSPLGAYEQYF.

Here the CDR3 DNA reads TGTGCCAGCGGGGGACTAGCGGGAGCCTACGAGCAGTACTTC. Translated: CASGGLAGAYEQYF. This rearrangement joins TRBV21-1 to TRBJ2-7; the D call of TRBD2 is as the table states it, not checked on the DNA. TRBV21-1 is an annotated pseudogene. This CDR3 spans 14 amino acids.

In this sample, this clone turned up once. For the CDR3, the DNA is TGTGCCAGCAGCGGGCCATTGGGGCACACATCGCCCCATAACACCGGGGAGCTGTTTTTT. It codes for CASSGPLGHTSPHNTGELFF. The chain links TRBV9 to TRBJ2-2; tentatively, D is TRBD1 (5 bases). Germline V CDR1 and CDR2: SGDLS, YYNGEE. The CDR3 consists of 20 residues. Trimming left V 3 bases short and J 2 bases short, with 26 bases between.

This rearrangement joins TRBV27 to TRBJ2-2, with 12 bases that match TRBD1. CDR1 MNHEY and CDR2 SMNVEV come from the germline V gene (reference sequence). V lost 2 bases, J lost 7 bases, and 5 bases stayed unmatched. This CDR3 is 16 amino acids long. This CDR3 reads CASSLGTGGAFGELFF. The CDR3 region has the DNA TGTGCCAGCAGTTTAGGGACAGGGGGCGCTTTCGGGGAGCTGTTTTTT.

There are a few counts of this clone. This sequence joins TRBV27 and TRBJ1-4; D is undetermined. V dropped 5 bases and J dropped 8 bases, with 9 bases sitting between them. CDR3 size: 12 residues. The V gene's germline CDR1 is MNHEY and CDR2 SMNVEV (reference sequence). For the CDR3, the DNA is TGTGCCAGCAGTGCCGGCAACGAAAAACTGTTTTTT. This gives the protein CASSAGNEKLFF.

This chain uses TRBV5-4 with TRBJ2-5; D ambiguous. V was trimmed by 3 bases and J by 3 bases, leaving 6 bases between them. In germline, CDR1 is SGHNT, CDR2 YYREEE (reference sequence). The CDR3 has 12 amino acids. CDR3 nucleotide sequence: TGTGCCAGCAGCTCGGCGGAAGAGACCCAGTACTTC. Encoded protein: CASSSAEETQYF.

The CDR3 region is CSVPGGAMEQGEAFF. In DNA form, the CDR3 reads TGCAGCGTTCCTGGGGGGGCGATGGAACAGGGTGAAGCTTTCTTT. The chain joins TRBV29-1 to TRBJ1-1; tentatively, D is TRBD1 (6 bases). V shed 5 bases and J shed 7 bases, with 23 bases lying between them. CDR1 and CDR2 from the germline V gene are SQVTM and ANQGSEA. CDR3 size: 15 residues.

The chain combines TRBV4-1 with TRBJ2-1; D is perhaps TRBD1 (6 bases). The CDR3 has 15 residues. Germline CDR1 MGHRA, CDR2 YSYEKL. Trimming removed 0 bases at V and 4 bases at J, with 10 bases between. The CDR3 reads CASSQEWGPYNEQFF. The CDR3, as DNA: TGCGCCAGCAGCCAAGAGTGGGGGCCTTACAATGAGCAGTTCTTC.

The V gene is TRBV7-9, the J gene TRBJ2-1; 12 bases are a match to TRBD2. The germline gives CDR1 SEHNR, CDR2 FQNEAQ (reference sequence). V lost 3 bases to trimming and J lost 8 bases; unmatched junction nucleotides: 8. This CDR3 is 16 amino acids long. The CDR3 protein is CASSFPGRLAGDEQFF. In DNA form, the CDR3 reads TGTGCCAGCAGCTTCCCGGGAAGACTAGCGGGAGATGAGCAGTTCTTC.

V usage is TRBV7-8 and J usage is TRBJ2-1; a possible D gene is TRBD2 (6 bases). Germline V gene data show CDR1 as SGHVS and CDR2 as FQNEAQ. V gave up 3 bases and J gave up 10 bases, with 10 bases separating them. This CDR3 spans 12 amino acids. DNA of the CDR3: TGTGCCAGCAGCTTCTACAGCGGGGAGCAGTTCTTC. Protein product: CASSFYSGEQFF.

The CDR3 DNA sequence: TGTGCCAGCAGTTTGGATCTAGCGGGGGACACAGATACGCAGTATTTT. This gives the protein CASSLDLAGDTDTQYF. This chain uses TRBV28 with TRBJ2-3; 10 bases fit TRBD2. The junction had 5 bases not matched to a gene; V was cut back by 3 bases and J by 2 bases. From germline, CDR1 is MDHEN and CDR2 SYDVKM. The CDR3 sequence is 16 residues long.

The chain carries TRBV27 and TRBJ2-7; D assignment may be TRBD1 or TRBD2 (5 bases each). The germline V and J ends were trimmed by 6 bases and 3 bases, with 15 bases remaining between them. Looked up from germline, CDR1 is MNHEY and CDR2 is SMNVEV (reference sequence). CDR3 length: 14 amino acids. The chain's CDR3 is CASRSGTQVYEQYF. DNA of the CDR3: TGTGCCAGCAGGTCCGGGACGCAGGTCTACGAGCAGTACTTC.

The rearrangement joins TRBV10-3 to TRBJ2-5; tentative D call: TRBD2 (6 bases). Trimming took 4 bases from V and 1 from J, leaving 7 bases between them. In germline, CDR1 is ENHRY, CDR2 SYGVKD. CDR3 length: 13 residues. CDR3 sequence: CAISGDFQETQYF. CDR3 nucleotide sequence: TGTGCCATCAGTGGGGACTTCCAAGAGACCCAGTACTTC.

A word on this clone: This sample also contains other DNA sequences that code for the same CDR3. The gene calls are TRBV27 and TRBJ2-7; the D gene is possibly TRBD2 (6 bases). The CDR3 runs to 13 residues. CDR1 is MNHEY, CDR2 SMNVEV, per germline (reference sequence). Trimming cost V 6 bases and J 0 bases, with 9 bases left between them. The CDR3 loop reads CASSPGSSYEQYF. In DNA form, the CDR3 reads TGTGCCAGCAGCCCCGGGAGCTCCTACGAGCAGTACTTC.

The V call is TRBV7-9, the J call TRBJ2-1, with 14 bases lining up with TRBD2. This CDR3 is 16 amino acids long. CDR1 SEHNR and CDR2 FQNEAQ come from the germline V gene (reference sequence). V was clipped by 5 bases and J by 8 bases; unmatched bases: 8. The CDR3 spells CASSDPGLAGVDEQFF. The CDR3 DNA reads TGTGCCAGCAGCGATCCGGGACTAGCGGGAGTGGATGAGCAGTTCTTC.

The genes are TRBV19 and TRBJ2-1; 8 bases line up with TRBD2. The J segment lost 9 bases and the V segment lost 5 bases, leaving 12 bases of the junction unmatched. CDR1 LNHDA and CDR2 SQIVND come from the germline V gene (reference sequence). The CDR3 totals 15 residues. In DNA form, the CDR3 reads TGTGCCAGTAGTGTTGGTAGCGGGACACGGAGTGAGCAGTTCTTC. The encoded protein is CASSVGSGTRSEQFF.

This clone was observed at least ten times. The chain carries TRBV15 and TRBJ1-5; 10 bases line up with TRBD1. J was trimmed by 3 bases and V by 6 bases; bases with no gene match: 2. The CDR3 loop spans 14 amino acids. Germline CDR1 is LNHNV and CDR2 is YYDKDF (reference sequence). Here the CDR3 reads CATRGQGNNQPQHF. In nucleotides, the CDR3 is TGTGCCACCAGGGGACAGGGGAACAATCAGCCCCAGCATTTT.

As DNA, the CDR3 is TGTGCCAGCAGCCTGAGTTTGATGGGGGCCACAGATACGCAGTATTTT. Its translation is CASSLSLMGATDTQYF. The rearrangement joins TRBV7-9 to TRBJ2-3; perhaps TRBD1 as D (6 bases). V lost 5 bases and J 2 bases, leaving 17 bases between the germline ends. Germline assignment: CDR1 SEHNR and CDR2 FQNEAQ (reference sequence). The CDR3 length is 16 residues.

This rearrangement joins TRBV28 to TRBJ1-4, with D possibly being TRBD1 (5 bases). The germline V gene encodes CDR1 MDHEN and CDR2 SYDVKM. The V gene lost 1 base and the J gene lost 0 bases, with 12 bases spanning the gap. This CDR3 has 17 residues. In nucleotides, the CDR3 is TGTGCCAGCAGTTTATTGTTCGGGACTGCAACTAATGAAAAACTGTTTTTT. It encodes CASSLLFGTATNEKLFF.

The chain recombines TRBV28 with TRBJ1-1; D uncertain. Looked up from germline, CDR1 is MDHEN and CDR2 is SYDVKM. CDR3 length: 14 residues. Trimming took off 3 bases at V and 6 bases at J, with 14 bases between the two ends. The CDR3 here is CASSFTGFRSEAFF. The DNA of the CDR3 is TGTGCCAGCAGTTTTACGGGTTTTCGTTCTGAAGCTTTCTTT. The whole variable domain, remainder taken from reference TRBV28 and TRBJ1-1, is DVKVTQSSRYLVKRTGEKVFLECVQDMDHENMFWYRQDPGLGLRLIYFSYDVKMKEKGDIPEGYSVSREKKERFSLILESASTNQTSMYLCASSFTGFRSEAFFGQGTRLTVV.

The J gene is TRBJ1-5, the V gene TRBV19, with D possibly matching TRBD1 (6 bases). The ends were cut back, 3 bases at V and 1 base at J, with 16 bases in the middle. Germline loops: CDR1 LNHDA, CDR2 SQIVND (reference sequence). The CDR3 consists of 17 residues. The CDR3 region has the DNA TGTGCCAGTAGTATGGTTGGGGGGCGGATGAGCAATCAGCCCCAGCATTTT. Its translation: CASSMVGGRMSNQPQHF.

The V call is TRBV5-1, the J call TRBJ2-7; TRBD2 matches 8 bases. Germline assignment: CDR1 SGHRS and CDR2 YFSETQ. J was trimmed by 0 bases and V by 5 bases; bases with no gene match: 7. The CDR3 consists of 15 residues. CDR3 in amino acids: CASRPRAGVSYEQYF. CDR3 in DNA: TGCGCCAGCAGACCTCGAGCGGGAGTCTCCTACGAGCAGTACTTC.

This clone appeared a single time. The V gene is TRBV27, the J gene TRBJ2-7; TRBD2 is a possible D gene (6 bases). The CDR3 contains 17 residues. Germline CDR1 is MNHEY and CDR2 is SMNVEV (reference sequence). V was pared by 6 bases and J by 2 bases, with 23 bases between. CDR3 in DNA: TGTGCCAGCAGCCTCCGGGGGTCGGTTTTAGTAACCTACGAGCAGTACTTC. This encodes CASSLRGSVLVTYEQYF.

The chain recombines TRBV4-1 with TRBJ2-5; 7 nucleotides line up with TRBD1. The CDR3 is 15 amino acids. Germline CDR1 is MGHRA and CDR2 is YSYEKL. The V gene end was trimmed by 5 bases and the J gene end by 5 bases; junction bases not matched to a gene: 11. CDR3 amino acids: CASSETEARGETQYF. Here the CDR3 DNA reads TGCGCCAGCAGCGAAACGGAGGCCAGGGGGGAGACCCAGTACTTC.

The rearrangement links TRBV21-1 to TRBJ2-7; TRBD2, as called in the table, went unchecked against the DNA. TRBV21-1 is listed as a pseudogene. The CDR3 contains 15 residues. CDR3 region: CASSEGLPPGVEQYF. For the CDR3, the DNA is TGTGCCAGCAGCGAGGGACTTCCCCCCGGGGTCGAGCAGTACTTC.

The chain couples TRBV5-1 to TRBJ2-3, with 10 bases matching TRBD2. V shed 4 bases, J shed 5 bases, and the junction held 7 bases outside the gene matches. The CDR3 loop spans 15 amino acids. Per germline, CDR1 SGHRS and CDR2 YFSETQ. CDR3 protein: CASSAWTSGLDTQYF. The CDR3 DNA is TGCGCCAGCAGCGCATGGACTAGCGGCCTAGATACGCAGTATTTT.

The V gene is TRBV27, the J gene TRBJ2-5; TRBD1 is a possible D gene (6 bases). The CDR3 is 14 amino acids. Trimming shortened V by 5 bases and J by 2 bases, and 12 bases separated the two germline ends. CDR1 is MNHEY, CDR2 SMNVEV, per germline (reference sequence). The CDR3, as DNA: TGTGCCAGCAGTAACAGGGTCAGTCAAGAGACCCAGTACTTC. Its protein is CASSNRVSQETQYF.

This rearrangement joins TRBV7-6 to TRBJ1-4, with a tentative D call TRBD1 (5 bases). CDR3 length: 16 residues. V was pared by 4 bases and J by 5 bases, with 17 bases between. The germline gives CDR1 SGHVS, CDR2 FNYEAQ. The CDR3 DNA reads as TGTGCCAGCAGCTGGCGGGGCGGGGAAAAAAATGAAAAACTGTTTTTT. Protein product: CASSWRGGEKNEKLFF.